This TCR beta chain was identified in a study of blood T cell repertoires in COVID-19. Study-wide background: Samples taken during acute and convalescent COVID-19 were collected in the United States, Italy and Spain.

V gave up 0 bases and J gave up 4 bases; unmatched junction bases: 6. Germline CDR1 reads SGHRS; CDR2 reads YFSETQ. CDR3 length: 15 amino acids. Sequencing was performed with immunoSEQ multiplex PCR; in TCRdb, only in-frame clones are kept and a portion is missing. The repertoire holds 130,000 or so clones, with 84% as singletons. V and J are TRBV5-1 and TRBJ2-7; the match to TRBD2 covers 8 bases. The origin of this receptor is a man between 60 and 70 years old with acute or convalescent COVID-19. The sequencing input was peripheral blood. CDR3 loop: CASSLVLSGGYEQYF. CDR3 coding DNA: TGCGCCAGCAGCTTGGTTCTAAGCGGGGGTTACGAGCAGTACTTC. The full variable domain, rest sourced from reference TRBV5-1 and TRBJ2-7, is KAGVTQTPRYLIKTRGQQVTLSCSPISGHRSVSWYQQTPGQGLQFLFEYFSETQRNKGNFPGRFSGRQFSNSRSEMNVSTLELGDSALYLCASSLVLSGGYEQYFGPGTRLTVT.